This T cell receptor (beta chain) was captured by sequencing in a study of vaccination and CD4 T cells after COVID-19. Across the study: Six males and four females, two Hispanic, made up the convalescents.

Researchers used the Oncomine TCR Beta short-read assay to sequence DNA from cultured CD4+ T cells. TCRdb redid the calling of the PCR reads with MiXCR, one entry per CDR3 protein. In the table there are under 4,500 distinct CDR3 sequences, around 21% of which are singletons. On this clonotype itself: Its specificity is unknown.

This CDR3 region has 14 residues. The trim removed 0 bases at V and 7 bases at J, leaving 5 bases unmatched. Germline CDR1 is GTSNPN and CDR2 is SVGIG (reference sequence). Treatment in this sample: roughly 10-day PBMC culture with coronavirus spike peptide pools or control peptides (ViraFEST assay). ViraFEST used peptide pools to expand antigen-specific T cells, then sequenced TCRs. The V call is TRBV30, the J call TRBJ2-7, with 11 bases lining up with TRBD1. Material for sequencing was CD4+ T cells from blood, cultured in vitro. The clonotype was recovered from a human donor who had recovered from COVID-19. The CDR3 DNA reads as TGTGCCTGGAGTGTAGGACAGGGGGCGGGGGAGCAGTACTTC. This translates into CAWSVGQGAGEQYF.